The T cell receptor (beta chain) under discussion was sequenced for a study of blood T cell repertoires in COVID-19. Overall study: T cells, B-cell-depleted T cells, or PBMCs provided the cDNA or gDNA that served as material.

The CDR3 runs to 15 residues. The V gene's germline CDR1 is KGHSH and CDR2 LQKENI. V lost 3 bases and J lost 8; bases outside the gene matches: 11. Clones were read by immunoSEQ multiplex PCR, and TCRdb kept only the in-frame ones, dropping some. The sample includes some 140,000 clones, approximately 86% of them seen just once. Sequences were obtained from peripheral blood. V and J are TRBV18 and TRBJ1-2; 8 nucleotides match TRBD1. The receptor was derived from a woman in her fifties or sixties who had recovered from COVID-19. Here the CDR3 reads CASSPDQVDRGGYTF. DNA for the CDR3: TGTGCCAGCTCACCCGACCAAGTAGACAGGGGCGGCTACACCTTC.